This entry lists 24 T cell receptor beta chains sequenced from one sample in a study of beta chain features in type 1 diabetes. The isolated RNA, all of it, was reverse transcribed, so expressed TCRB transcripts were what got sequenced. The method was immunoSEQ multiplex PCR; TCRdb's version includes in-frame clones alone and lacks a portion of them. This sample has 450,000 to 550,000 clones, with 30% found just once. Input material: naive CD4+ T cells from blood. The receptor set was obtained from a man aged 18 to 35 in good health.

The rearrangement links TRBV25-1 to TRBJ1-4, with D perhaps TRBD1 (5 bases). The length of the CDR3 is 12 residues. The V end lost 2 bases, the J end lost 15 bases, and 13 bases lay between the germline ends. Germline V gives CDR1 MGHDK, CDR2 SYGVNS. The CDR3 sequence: CASSEQGTKMFF. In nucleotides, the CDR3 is TGTGCCAGCAGTGAACAAGGGACCAAAATGTTTTTT.

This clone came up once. CDR3 DNA: TGTGCCAGCAGCTTAGTAGAGGCCGGGAGGCCCTGGGAGCAGTACTTC. It encodes CASSLVEAGRPWEQYF. The chain has TRBV11-2 and TRBJ2-7; 7 bases agree with TRBD2. The CDR3 has 16 residues. The germline V gene encodes CDR1 SGHAT and CDR2 FQNNGV. V shed 1 base and J 7 bases; nucleotides not matched to a gene: 13.

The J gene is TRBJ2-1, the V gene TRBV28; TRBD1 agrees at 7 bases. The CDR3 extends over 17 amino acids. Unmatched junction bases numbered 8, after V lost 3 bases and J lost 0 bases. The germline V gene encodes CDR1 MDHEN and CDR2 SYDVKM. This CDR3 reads CASSFPIQGSSYNEQFF. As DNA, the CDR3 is TGTGCCAGCAGTTTCCCCATACAGGGGAGCTCCTACAATGAGCAGTTCTTC.

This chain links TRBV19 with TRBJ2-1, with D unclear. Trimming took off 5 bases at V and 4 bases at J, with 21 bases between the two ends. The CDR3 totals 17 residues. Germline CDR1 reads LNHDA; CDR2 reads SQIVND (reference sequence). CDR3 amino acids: CASSWPDAGLTYNEQFF. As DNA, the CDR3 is TGTGCCAGTAGTTGGCCCGACGCCGGTCTTACTTACAATGAGCAGTTCTTC.

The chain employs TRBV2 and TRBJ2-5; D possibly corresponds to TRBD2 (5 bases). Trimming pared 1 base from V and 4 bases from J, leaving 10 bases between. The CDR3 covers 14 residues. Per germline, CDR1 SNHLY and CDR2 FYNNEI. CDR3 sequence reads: CASSEDGLIETQYF. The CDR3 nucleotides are TGTGCCAGCAGTGAAGATGGACTCATAGAGACCCAGTACTTC.

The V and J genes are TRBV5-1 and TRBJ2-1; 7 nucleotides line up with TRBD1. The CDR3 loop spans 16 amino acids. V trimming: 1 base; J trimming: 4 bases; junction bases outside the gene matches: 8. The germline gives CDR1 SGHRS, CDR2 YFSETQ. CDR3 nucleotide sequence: TGCGCCAGCAGCTTGCGTTGGGGGACAGATTACAATGAGCAGTTCTTC. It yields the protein CASSLRWGTDYNEQFF.

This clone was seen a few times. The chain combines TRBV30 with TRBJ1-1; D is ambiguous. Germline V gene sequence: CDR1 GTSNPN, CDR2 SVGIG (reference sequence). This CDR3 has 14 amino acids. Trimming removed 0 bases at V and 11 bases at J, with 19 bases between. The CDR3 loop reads CAWSVRRDVTSAFF. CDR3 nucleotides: TGTGCCTGGAGTGTACGGAGAGATGTAACATCGGCTTTCTTT.

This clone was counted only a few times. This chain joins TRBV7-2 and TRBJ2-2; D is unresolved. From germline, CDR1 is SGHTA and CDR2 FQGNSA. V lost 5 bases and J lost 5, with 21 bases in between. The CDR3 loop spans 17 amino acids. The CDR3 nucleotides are TGTGCCAGCAGCCTGGAGTGGAACGTCGTCGGGACCGGGGAGCTGTTTTTT. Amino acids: CASSLEWNVVGTGELFF.

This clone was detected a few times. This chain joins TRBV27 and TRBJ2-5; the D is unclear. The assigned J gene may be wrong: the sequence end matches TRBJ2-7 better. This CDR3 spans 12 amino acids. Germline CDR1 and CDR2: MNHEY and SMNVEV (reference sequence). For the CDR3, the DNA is TGTGCCAGTGGGTTATGGGGCTACGAGCAGTACTTC. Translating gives CASGLWGYEQYF.

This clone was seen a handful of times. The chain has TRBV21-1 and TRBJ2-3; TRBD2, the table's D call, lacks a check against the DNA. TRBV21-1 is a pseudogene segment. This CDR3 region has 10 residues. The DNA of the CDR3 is TGTGCCGGGAGGGGAGTTACGCAGTATTTT. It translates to CAGRGVTQYF.

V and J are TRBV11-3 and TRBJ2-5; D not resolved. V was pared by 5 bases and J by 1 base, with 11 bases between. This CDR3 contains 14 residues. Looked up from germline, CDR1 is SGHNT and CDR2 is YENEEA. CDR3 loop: CASSADGPQETQYF. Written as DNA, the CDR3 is TGTGCCAGCAGCGCGGACGGTCCCCAAGAGACCCAGTACTTC.

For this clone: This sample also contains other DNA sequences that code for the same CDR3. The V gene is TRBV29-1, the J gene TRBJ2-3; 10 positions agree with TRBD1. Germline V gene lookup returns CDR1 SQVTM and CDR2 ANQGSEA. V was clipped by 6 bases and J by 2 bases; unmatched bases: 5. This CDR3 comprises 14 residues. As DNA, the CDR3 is TGCAGCGTGCGGGACAGGGGTCCCACAGATACGCAGTATTTT. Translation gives CSVRDRGPTDTQYF.

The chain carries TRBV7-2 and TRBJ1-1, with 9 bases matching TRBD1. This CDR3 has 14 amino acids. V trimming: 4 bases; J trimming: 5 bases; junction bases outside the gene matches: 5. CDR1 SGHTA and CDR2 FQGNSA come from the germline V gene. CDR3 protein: CASSSGQGRTEAFF. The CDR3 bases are TGTGCCAGCAGCTCGGGACAGGGTCGGACTGAAGCTTTCTTT.

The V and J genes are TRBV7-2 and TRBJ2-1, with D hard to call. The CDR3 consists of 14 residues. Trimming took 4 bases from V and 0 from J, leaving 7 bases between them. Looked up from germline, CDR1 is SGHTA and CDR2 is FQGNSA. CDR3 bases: TGTGCCAGCAGCTCGAGGAGCTCCTACAATGAGCAGTTCTTC. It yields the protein CASSSRSSYNEQFF.

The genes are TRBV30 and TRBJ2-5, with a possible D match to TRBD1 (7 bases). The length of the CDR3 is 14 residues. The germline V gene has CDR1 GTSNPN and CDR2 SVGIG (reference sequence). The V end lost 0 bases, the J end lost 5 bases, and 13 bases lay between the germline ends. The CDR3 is CAWSVAGGTETQYF. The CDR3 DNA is TGTGCCTGGAGTGTGGCAGGGGGGACGGAGACCCAGTACTTC.

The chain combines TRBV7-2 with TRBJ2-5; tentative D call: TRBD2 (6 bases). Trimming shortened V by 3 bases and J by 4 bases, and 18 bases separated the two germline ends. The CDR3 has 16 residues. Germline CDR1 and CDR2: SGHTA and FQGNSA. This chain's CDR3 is CASSLEAGRVGETQYF. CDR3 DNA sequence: TGTGCCAGCAGCTTGGAGGCCGGGAGAGTGGGAGAGACCCAGTACTTC.

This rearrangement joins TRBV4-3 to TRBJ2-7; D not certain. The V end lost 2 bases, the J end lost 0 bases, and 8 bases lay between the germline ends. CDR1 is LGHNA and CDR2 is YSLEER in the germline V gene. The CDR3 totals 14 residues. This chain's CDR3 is CASSQMTVSYEQYF. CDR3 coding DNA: TGCGCCAGCAGCCAAATGACCGTCTCCTACGAGCAGTACTTC.

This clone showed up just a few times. The CDR3 spells CASVDRGDQPQHF. In DNA form, the CDR3 reads TGCGCCAGCGTTGACAGGGGCGATCAGCCCCAGCATTTT. This chain links TRBV5-1 with TRBJ1-5; 8 bases are a match to TRBD1. The CDR3 contains 13 residues. With 7 bases clipped from V and 5 bases from J, the junction kept 5 bases outside the gene matches. Per germline, CDR1 SGHRS and CDR2 YFSETQ. The whole variable domain, remainder taken from reference TRBV5-1 and TRBJ1-5, is KAGVTQTPRYLIKTRGQQVTLSCSPISGHRSVSWYQQTPGQGLQFLFEYFSETQRNKGNFPGRFSGRQFSNSRSEMNVSTLELGDSALYLCASVDRGDQPQHFGDGTRLSIL.

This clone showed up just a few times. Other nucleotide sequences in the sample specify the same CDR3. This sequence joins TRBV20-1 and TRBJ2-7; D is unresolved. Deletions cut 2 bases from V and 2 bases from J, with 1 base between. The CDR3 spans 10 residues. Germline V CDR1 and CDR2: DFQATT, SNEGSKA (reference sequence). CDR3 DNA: TGCAGTGCTAGAACCTACGAGCAGTACTTC. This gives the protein CSARTYEQYF.

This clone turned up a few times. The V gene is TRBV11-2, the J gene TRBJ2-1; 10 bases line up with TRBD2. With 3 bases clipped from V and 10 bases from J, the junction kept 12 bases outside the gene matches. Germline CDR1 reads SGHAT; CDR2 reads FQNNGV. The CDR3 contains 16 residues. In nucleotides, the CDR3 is TGTGCCAGCAGCTTCCCCAGGGCTAGCGGGAGAACCGAGCAGTTCTTC. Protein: CASSFPRASGRTEQFF.

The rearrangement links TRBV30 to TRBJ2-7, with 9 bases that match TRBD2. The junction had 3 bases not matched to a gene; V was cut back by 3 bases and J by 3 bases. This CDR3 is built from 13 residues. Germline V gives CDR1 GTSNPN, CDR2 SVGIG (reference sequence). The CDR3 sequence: CAWRLAGLYEQYF. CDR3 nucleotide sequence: TGTGCCTGGAGACTAGCGGGTCTCTACGAGCAGTACTTC.

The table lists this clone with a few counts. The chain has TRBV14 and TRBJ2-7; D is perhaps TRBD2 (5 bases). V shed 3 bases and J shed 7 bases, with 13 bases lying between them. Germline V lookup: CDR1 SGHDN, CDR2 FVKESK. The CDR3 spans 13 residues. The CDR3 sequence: CASSQHGGAEQYF. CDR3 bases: TGTGCCAGCAGCCAGCATGGAGGTGCGGAGCAGTACTTC.

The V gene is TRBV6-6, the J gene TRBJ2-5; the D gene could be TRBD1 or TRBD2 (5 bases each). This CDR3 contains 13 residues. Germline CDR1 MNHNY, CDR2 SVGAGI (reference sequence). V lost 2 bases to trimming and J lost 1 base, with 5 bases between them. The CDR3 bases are TGTGCCAGCAGTTACGGGGGCCAAGAGACCCAGTACTTC. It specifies CASSYGGQETQYF.

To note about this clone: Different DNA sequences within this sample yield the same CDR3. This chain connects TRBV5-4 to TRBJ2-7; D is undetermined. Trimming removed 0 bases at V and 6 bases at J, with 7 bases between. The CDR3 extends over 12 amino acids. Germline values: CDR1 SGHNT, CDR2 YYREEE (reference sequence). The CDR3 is CASSLVSGEQYF. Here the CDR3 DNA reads TGTGCCAGCAGCTTGGTCAGTGGCGAGCAGTACTTC.